The clone carrying this T cell receptor beta chain was seen many times. No antigen is known for it. The CDR3 has 10 amino acids. CDR1 and CDR2 (germline): DFQATT, SNEGSKA (reference sequence). V was trimmed by 5 bases and J by 5 bases, leaving 6 bases between them. This sample is part of a study of T cells in Graves' hyperthyroidism and ophthalmopathy. Regions amplified from RNA transcripts were the TCR beta CDR3 regions. With the HTBI primer set, the TCR CDR3 went through a first round of RT-PCR. Each CDR3 protein gets one entry after TCRdb re-called the multiplex PCR reads with MiXCR. In the table there are 500,000 to 550,000 distinct CDR3 sequences, around 20% of which are singletons. Newly diagnosed patients aged 18 to 65 had hyperthyroidism of under 2 months' duration. General study results and limits: By a 13 V-J model, ophthalmopathy was set apart from stable hyperthyroidism.

The gene calls are TRBV20-1 and TRBJ2-5, with D uncertain. The source is a young man with Graves' hyperthyroidism. The sample consisted of blood. The CDR3 here is CSALLETQYF. The CDR3 DNA reads TGCAGTGCTCTACTCGAGACCCAGTACTTC.